This T cell receptor (beta chain) appears in the sequencing data of a study of beta chain features in type 1 diabetes. Study-wide findings and caveats: The study found moderately but significantly shorter TCRB CDR3s in all four CD4+ subsets of Type 1 diabetes patients.

As every portion of the isolated RNA was reverse transcribed, the sequencing read expressed TCRB transcripts. About 3.9 million reads on average were seen across naive, central memory and regulatory T cell samples. Sequencing was performed with immunoSEQ multiplex PCR; in TCRdb, only in-frame clones are kept and a portion is missing. The sample has under 400,000 clones, roughly 12% seen once; the top ten hold over 0.008%. Unmatched junction bases numbered 9, after V lost 4 bases and J lost 6 bases. The germline CDR1 and CDR2 sequences are MDHEN and SYDVKM. This CDR3 comprises 15 residues. With respect to this clone: Its antigen remains unknown.

The chain combines TRBV28 with TRBJ2-3, with 8 positions matching TRBD1. Material: naive CD4+ T cells from blood. This TCR was sampled from a woman younger than 35 with type 1 diabetes. For the CDR3, the DNA is TGTGCCAGCAGTTCCCCCGGGACAGGTCCCGATACGCAGTATTTT. It yields the protein CASSSPGTGPDTQYF.